Below, 19 T cell receptor beta chains from the same sample are listed, as sequenced in a study of T-cell memory formation after mild COVID-19. TCRdb reprocessed the 5' RACE reads with MiXCR, giving one entry per CDR3 protein. The repertoire consists of just under 550,000 distinct CDR3 sequences, with roughly 22% occurring once and the leading ten covering around 12%. Sequencing used PBMCs or a T cell subset sorted from them (not recorded which). The origin of the receptors is an adult woman who had mild COVID-19 (a few samples of this study predate the infection). Cell type and time point are not known.

This sequence joins TRBV7-2 and TRBJ1-2; TRBD1 matches at 7 bases. The CDR3 is made up of 16 amino acids. Germline CDR1 reads SGHTA; CDR2 reads FQGNSA. The junction had 12 bases not matched to a gene; V was cut back by 1 base and J by 7 bases. Here the CDR3 DNA reads TGTGCCAGCAGCTTAGAGGCCACAGGGGATATGGTTGGCTACACCTTC. It codes for CASSLEATGDMVGYTF.

This clonotype came up a few times. The J gene is TRBJ2-5, the V gene TRBV7-6, with TRBD2 as a possible D gene (5 bases). The CDR3 is 15 amino acids. Looked up from germline, CDR1 is SGHVS and CDR2 is FNYEAQ. V lost 1 base, J lost 4 bases, and 13 bases lay in between. CDR3 coding DNA: TGTGCCAGCAGCTTAGGACCGGGGAGAGGAGAGACCCAGTACTTC. Translation: CASSLGPGRGETQYF.

In its sample, this clonotype was seen a few times. The J gene is TRBJ2-3, the V gene TRBV18, with D perhaps given as TRBD1 or TRBD2 (5 bases each). Between the trimmed V and J ends, which lost 3 bases and 5 bases, there was a span of 15 bases. Germline CDR1 reads KGHSH; CDR2 reads LQKENI. The CDR3 spans 15 residues. CDR3 DNA: TGTGCCAGCTCACCGGGGACCTTTCTTGGAGATACGCAGTATTTT. This encodes CASSPGTFLGDTQYF. The variable domain in full, completed from reference TRBV18 and TRBJ2-3, reads NAGVMQNPRHLVRRRGQEARLRCSPMKGHSHVYWYRQLPEEGLKFMVYLQKENIIDESGMPKERFSAEFPKEGPSILRIQQVVRGDSAAYFCASSPGTFLGDTQYFGPGTRLTVL.

The rearrangement joins TRBV20-1 to TRBJ2-7; 8 bases are a match to TRBD1. Germline CDR1 DFQATT, CDR2 SNEGSKA (reference sequence). The trim removed 0 bases at V and 3 bases at J, leaving 13 bases unmatched. CDR3 size: 17 residues. CDR3 sequence: CSARDRPWTGTDYEQYF. The CDR3 nucleotides read TGCAGTGCTAGAGATCGGCCCTGGACAGGGACTGACTACGAGCAGTACTTC.

The gene calls are TRBV12-3 or TRBV12-4 and TRBJ2-3, with 8 bases lining up with TRBD1. With V trimmed by 4 bases and J by 0 bases, 3 bases remained unmatched. The CDR3 length is 15 residues. The CDR3 DNA reads as TGTGCCAGCAGTTACAGGGGGACTAGCACAGATACGCAGTATTTT. Residues: CASSYRGTSTDTQYF.

In nucleotides, the CDR3 is TGTGCCAGCAGTTTGATTAGGGTTGCGGCAGATACGCAGTATTTT. It codes for CASSLIRVAADTQYF. The V gene is TRBV12-3 or TRBV12-4, the J gene TRBJ2-3; D gene uncertain. Trimming shortened V by 3 bases and J by 4 bases, and 14 bases separated the two germline ends. The CDR3 sequence is 15 residues long.

This clonotype was seen a handful of times. This chain uses TRBV29-1 with TRBJ1-1; the match to TRBD1 covers 9 bases. This CDR3 is built from 14 residues. V was clipped by 1 base and J by 8 bases; unmatched bases: 8. CDR1 and CDR2 from the germline V gene are SQVTM and ANQGSEA. The CDR3 coding sequence is TGCAGCGTTGAAGGCCTTAGAGGACAGGGGGAAGCTTTCTTT. Translated, it gives CSVEGLRGQGEAFF.

The V call is TRBV29-1, the J call TRBJ2-7; D could derive from TRBD1 or TRBD2 (5 bases each). Germline V gene sequence: CDR1 SQVTM, CDR2 ANQGSEA. The CDR3 runs to 12 residues. V lost 6 bases to trimming and J lost 3 bases, with 12 bases between them. CDR3 loop: CSVKGTGYEQYF. The CDR3 DNA is TGCAGCGTGAAGGGGACGGGCTACGAGCAGTACTTC.

The gene calls are TRBV18 and TRBJ1-6; D is unresolved. The CDR3 length is 14 residues. Germline V CDR1 and CDR2: KGHSH, LQKENI. V lost 3 bases and J lost 7, with 10 bases in between. CDR3: CASSPGFGNSPLHF. DNA for the CDR3: TGTGCCAGCTCACCCGGTTTCGGGAATTCACCCCTCCACTTT.

CDR3 coding DNA: TGTGCCAGCAGTCATACCGGAGAGGGTCAGGAAAAACTGTTTTTT. It yields the protein CASSHTGEGQEKLFF. The chain couples TRBV7-6 to TRBJ1-4; no reliable D call. This CDR3 comprises 15 residues. Germline V gene data show CDR1 as SGHVS and CDR2 as FNYEAQ. V shed 6 bases and J shed 8 bases, with 19 bases lying between them.

The chain has TRBV7-2 and TRBJ1-1, with D possibly TRBD1 on 5 matching bases. Germline V gene data show CDR1 as SGHTA and CDR2 as FQGNSA. V lost 0 bases and J lost 11, with 25 bases in between. This CDR3 is built from 17 residues. CDR3 sequence: CASSLAPVSGRRLDAFF. The CDR3 bases are TGTGCCAGCAGCTTAGCCCCGGTATCGGGACGGCGCTTAGATGCTTTCTTT.

The sample holds many counts of this clonotype. This sequence joins TRBV11-2 and TRBJ1-1; TRBD1 agrees at 7 bases. J was trimmed by 0 bases and V by 4 bases; bases with no gene match: 5. The germline V gene encodes CDR1 SGHAT and CDR2 FQNNGV. The CDR3 length is 15 residues. CDR3 coding DNA: TGTGCCAGCAGCTGGGAACAGGGGATGAACACTGAAGCTTTCTTT. It is translated as CASSWEQGMNTEAFF. Based on the CDR3 plus reference TRBV11-2 and TRBJ1-1, the full variable domain is EAGVAQSPRYKIIEKRQSVAFWCNPISGHATLYWYQQILGQGPKLLIQFQNNGVVDDSQLPKDRFSAERLKGVDSTLKIQPAKLEDSAVYLCASSWEQGMNTEAFFGQGTRLTVV.

The CDR3 DNA is TGCAGTGCTAGAGATTATCTACGTGATTATGGCTACACCTTC. Its protein is CSARDYLRDYGYTF. The chain is built from TRBV20-1 and TRBJ1-2; D unresolved. This CDR3 has 14 residues. V lost 0 bases and J lost 5, with 13 bases in between. Germline V lookup: CDR1 DFQATT, CDR2 SNEGSKA (reference sequence).

The sample holds a few counts of this clonotype. V usage is TRBV5-1 and J usage is TRBJ2-5, with D possibly matching TRBD2 (5 bases). Looked up from germline, CDR1 is SGHRS and CDR2 is YFSETQ. This CDR3 comprises 14 residues. The V end was cut by 0 bases, the J end by 5 bases, with 11 bases between. For the CDR3, the DNA is TGCGCCAGCAGCTTGGTAGTAAGGGAGGAGACCCAGTACTTC. It yields the protein CASSLVVREETQYF.

The chain carries TRBV24-1 and TRBJ2-1, with 9 bases lining up with TRBD2. The V gene's germline CDR1 is KGHDR and CDR2 SFDVKD. This CDR3 region has 16 residues. V shed 4 bases and J 4 bases; nucleotides not matched to a gene: 7. The CDR3 sequence: CATSEKTSGLYNEQFF. As DNA, the CDR3 is TGTGCCACCAGTGAAAAGACTAGCGGACTATACAATGAGCAGTTCTTC.

The genes are TRBV18 and TRBJ2-7; possibly TRBD1 or TRBD2 for D (5 bases each). The CDR3 length is 14 residues. The V gene's germline CDR1 is KGHSH and CDR2 LQKENI. Trimming removed 2 bases from V and 0 bases from J, with 8 bases in between. As DNA, the CDR3 is TGTGCCAGCTCACCATGGGACGACTCCTACGAGCAGTACTTC. Its translation: CASSPWDDSYEQYF.

There are a few counts of this clonotype. This sequence joins TRBV7-6 and TRBJ1-6; the D is unclear. Per germline, CDR1 SGHVS and CDR2 FNYEAQ. Between the trimmed V and J ends, which lost 5 bases and 7 bases, there was a span of 12 bases. This CDR3 is built from 14 residues. The CDR3 sequence is CASSREAKNSPLHF. The CDR3 DNA reads TGTGCCAGCAGCCGTGAGGCGAAAAATTCACCCCTCCACTTT.

The chain employs TRBV7-2 and TRBJ1-1; D possibly corresponds to TRBD1 (5 bases). The V and J ends lost 4 bases and 1 base respectively, with 16 bases between them. The germline gives CDR1 SGHTA, CDR2 FQGNSA. The CDR3 is made up of 16 amino acids. The CDR3 sequence is CASSSHGGGWNTEAFF. The CDR3 nucleotides read TGTGCCAGCAGCTCCCATGGCGGGGGATGGAACACTGAAGCTTTCTTT.

This clonotype has more than one count but fewer than ten. V and J are TRBV10-3 and TRBJ2-5; TRBD2 is a possible D gene (5 bases). V was shortened by 3 bases and J by 2 bases, with 16 bases between the two germline ends. Germline V gives CDR1 ENHRY, CDR2 SYGVKD. This CDR3 is built from 16 residues. CDR3 coding DNA: TGTGCCATCAGTGATACCCCTCGGACTGGGCAAGAGACCCAGTACTTC. This sequence encodes CAISDTPRTGQETQYF.